A single sample gave rise to the 12 T cell receptor beta chains below, sequenced in a study of T cells in Graves' hyperthyroidism and ophthalmopathy. Regions amplified from RNA transcripts were the TCR beta CDR3 regions. First-round RT-PCR targeting the TCR CDR3 was performed with the HTBI primer set. MiXCR, applied by TCRdb to the multiplex PCR reads, yields one record per CDR3 protein. The sample has about half a million distinct CDR3 sequences, approximately 16% seen once. The sample was blood. Source of these receptors: a woman under 40 with Graves' ophthalmopathy.

CDR3 nucleotides: TGTGCCAGCTTCGCTTACAGGGGGATGAGCAATCAGCCCCAGCATTTT. Translation gives CASFAYRGMSNQPQHF. The chain employs TRBV27 and TRBJ1-5; TRBD1 aligns across 8 bases. Per germline, CDR1 MNHEY and CDR2 SMNVEV (reference sequence). After removal of 8 bases from V and 1 base from J, the junction contained 10 bases not matched to a gene. This CDR3 region has 16 residues.

The V call is TRBV11-1, the J call TRBJ2-1, with 12 bases matching TRBD2. Trimming removed 5 bases from V and 6 bases from J; junction bases left unmatched: 14. The germline CDR1 and CDR2 sequences are SGHAT and FQDESV (reference sequence). The length of the CDR3 is 18 residues. CDR3 amino acids: CASSTILAGGRWPNEQFF. In nucleotides, the CDR3 is TGTGCCAGCAGCACTATACTAGCGGGAGGTCGGTGGCCCAATGAGCAGTTCTTC.

This clonotype was detected many times. The chain combines TRBV7-8 with TRBJ2-7; 7 bases align to TRBD2. The CDR3 runs 16 residues. Trimming at V came to 5 bases and at J to 5 bases, leaving 15 bases not matched to a gene. In germline, CDR1 is SGHVS, CDR2 FQNEAQ. CDR3 sequence: CASSPSWRESPHEQYF. The CDR3 coding sequence is TGTGCCAGCAGCCCTTCGTGGCGGGAGTCGCCCCACGAGCAGTACTTC.

J is TRBJ1-2 and V is TRBV24-1, with D possibly matching TRBD1 (6 bases). CDR3 size: 14 residues. Trimming took 2 bases from V and 8 from J, leaving 14 bases between them. From germline, CDR1 is KGHDR and CDR2 SFDVKD. This CDR3 is CATSDSYREVGYTF. CDR3 nucleotides: TGTGCCACCAGTGATTCCTACAGGGAGGTGGGCTACACCTTC.

This clonotype was seen many times. The chain is built from TRBV20-1 and TRBJ2-2; possible D gene TRBD1, 5 bases. The CDR3 contains 14 residues. Germline values: CDR1 DFQATT, CDR2 SNEGSKA (reference sequence). V dropped 3 bases and J dropped 1 base, with 9 bases sitting between them. The CDR3 region has the DNA TGCAGTGCTAGGAGGACATTGAACACCGGGGAGCTGTTTTTT. Its protein product is CSARRTLNTGELFF.

The chain recombines TRBV28 with TRBJ2-7; D gene unclear. V was clipped by 8 bases and J by 4 bases, with 15 bases between them. The germline V gene has CDR1 MDHEN and CDR2 SYDVKM. This CDR3 contains 13 residues. CDR3 DNA sequence: TGTGCCAGCTCCGAGGCCAGTCCTTACGAGCAGTACTTC. It is translated as CASSEASPYEQYF.

This clonotype has more than one count but fewer than ten. The J gene is TRBJ2-3, the V gene TRBV24-1; 8 bases map to TRBD2. V gave up 3 bases and J gave up 2 bases; unmatched junction bases: 9. CDR3 length equals 17 residues. CDR1 and CDR2 (germline): KGHDR, SFDVKD. CDR3 bases: TGTGCCACCAGTGATCCCGGGACTAGTGGGCCCACAGATACGCAGTATTTT. Its protein product is CATSDPGTSGPTDTQYF.

This clonotype has at least ten counts. The chain carries TRBV12-3 or TRBV12-4 and TRBJ1-1, with D tentatively TRBD1 (6 bases). This CDR3 is built from 13 residues. V lost 3 bases and J 5 bases, leaving 10 bases between the germline ends. CDR3 sequence: CASSFQGTTEAFF. The CDR3 coding sequence is TGTGCCAGCAGTTTTCAGGGGACGACTGAAGCTTTCTTT.

This chain joins TRBV24-1 and TRBJ2-3; TRBD1 matches at 12 bases. CDR1 is KGHDR and CDR2 is SFDVKD in the germline V gene. V was clipped by 4 bases and J by 7 bases; unmatched bases: 8. CDR3 length: 16 amino acids. Written as DNA, the CDR3 is TGTGCCACCAGTGACCGACGGGACAGGGGGCTTTATACGCAGTATTTT. Translated: CATSDRRDRGLYTQYF.

This clonotype was observed many times. V is TRBV6-4 and J is TRBJ2-3, with D perhaps TRBD1 (6 bases). The V gene lost 3 bases and the J gene lost 2 bases, with 9 bases spanning the gap. Per the germline V gene, CDR1 is MRHNA and CDR2 is SNTAGT. The CDR3 totals 14 residues. Here the CDR3 DNA reads TGTGCCAGCAGTGATGGACAGCCCACAGATACGCAGTATTTT. The encoded protein is CASSDGQPTDTQYF.

This clonotype appeared a few times. The chain employs TRBV25-1 and TRBJ2-3; the match to TRBD2 covers 7 bases. V shed 5 bases and J 5 bases; nucleotides not matched to a gene: 10. Germline V CDR1 and CDR2: MGHDK, SYGVNS. The CDR3 sequence is 15 residues long. The CDR3 DNA reads TGTGCCAGCAGTCCTGCTAGCGGAGCTTTAGATACGCAGTATTTT. This translates into CASSPASGALDTQYF.

The V call is TRBV5-1, the J call TRBJ2-7, with a possible D match to TRBD2 (6 bases). There are 11 residues in the CDR3. Germline lookup yields CDR1 SGHRS and CDR2 YFSETQ. V lost 7 bases and J lost 5, with 10 bases in between. CDR3 bases: TGCGCCAGCGGTTCGGGGGACGAGCAGTACTTC. Amino acids: CASGSGDEQYF.